The 25 T cell receptor beta chains listed next were all sequenced from one sample in a study of CD8+ T cells in alopecia areata. RNA, once extracted, was reverse transcribed into cDNA for use as the sequencing template. Assay used: immunoSEQ multiplex PCR; TCRdb lists only in-frame clones, some missing. Among about 150,000 clones listed, approximately 53% were seen once. Sequencing used CD8+ T cells sorted from blood, obtained at week 0. The receptors were sampled from a human donor with alopecia areata.

This chain connects TRBV10-2 to TRBJ2-4; either TRBD1 or TRBD2 may supply D (5 bases each). The CDR3 runs 18 residues. V shed 0 bases and J shed 6 bases, with 21 bases lying between them. Germline assignment: CDR1 WSHSY and CDR2 SAAADI. CDR3 DNA sequence: TGCGCCAGCAGTGAGTCAGGACCTGGGATAGGGACGTTAAACATTCAGTACTTC. Encoded protein: CASSESGPGIGTLNIQYF.

The chain links TRBV30 to TRBJ2-7; the match to TRBD2 covers 8 bases. The CDR3 runs 12 residues. The V gene end was trimmed by 3 bases and the J gene end by 6 bases; junction bases not matched to a gene: 4. Germline values: CDR1 GTSNPN, CDR2 SVGIG (reference sequence). For the CDR3, the DNA is TGTGCCTGGAGGGGACTAGGACGCGAGCAGTACTTC. This gives the protein CAWRGLGREQYF.

The V call is TRBV27, the J call TRBJ1-1; 8 nucleotides align to TRBD1. The CDR3 consists of 14 residues. Trimming at V came to 4 bases and at J to 10 bases, leaving 11 bases not matched to a gene. Germline lookup yields CDR1 MNHEY and CDR2 SMNVEV (reference sequence). The CDR3 region is CASSSRTGLIGAFF. For the CDR3, the DNA is TGTGCCAGCAGTTCCCGGACAGGGTTGATCGGAGCTTTCTTT.

This clone appeared once. In DNA form, the CDR3 reads TGTGCCAGCAGTGGGACTAGCTGGGTGGTGTTAAATGAGCAGTTCTTC. It translates to CASSGTSWVVLNEQFF. J is TRBJ2-1 and V is TRBV6-1, with 8 bases identical to TRBD2. The length of the CDR3 is 16 residues. Germline CDR1 MNHNS, CDR2 SASEGT. With V trimmed by 4 bases and J by 7 bases, 12 bases remained unmatched.

The gene calls are TRBV6-1 and TRBJ1-5; no clear D gene. V gave up 3 bases and J gave up 5 bases, with 11 bases separating them. The germline V gene has CDR1 MNHNS and CDR2 SASEGT. The CDR3 is made up of 14 amino acids. The CDR3 DNA is TGTGCCAGCAGTGATACTACTTTGGATCAGCCCCAGCATTTT. Its translation: CASSDTTLDQPQHF.

This clone was observed a handful of times. The V and J genes are TRBV10-2 and TRBJ1-2; a possible D gene is TRBD1 (6 bases). Germline V lookup: CDR1 WSHSY, CDR2 SAAADI. Trimming took off 4 bases at V and 8 bases at J, with 14 bases between the two ends. This CDR3 comprises 13 residues. CDR3: CASSAGTPDGYTF. CDR3 coding DNA: TGCGCCAGCAGTGCCGGGACACCGGACGGCTACACCTTC.

The chain employs TRBV6-1 and TRBJ1-2; no firm D call. CDR3 length equals 13 residues. The germline V gene has CDR1 MNHNS and CDR2 SASEGT. Trimming took 1 base from V and 4 from J, leaving 7 bases between them. Written as DNA, the CDR3 is TGTGCCAGCAGTGAAGGTGGAGGCTATGGCTACACCTTC. Translation: CASSEGGGYGYTF.

The rearrangement joins TRBV4-3 to TRBJ1-6, with no clear D. Germline loops: CDR1 LGHNA, CDR2 YSLEER. The CDR3 extends over 17 amino acids. V lost 0 bases, J lost 0 bases, and 9 bases lay in between. The CDR3 sequence: CASSQDLGSSYNSPLHF. In DNA form, the CDR3 reads TGCGCCAGCAGCCAAGATCTAGGGAGCTCCTATAATTCACCCCTCCACTTT.

The chain combines TRBV25-1 with TRBJ2-7; TRBD1 might be the D (5 bases). V lost 2 bases and J lost 3, with 5 bases in between. Germline V gives CDR1 MGHDK, CDR2 SYGVNS. The CDR3 is 12 amino acids. The CDR3 DNA sequence: TGTGCCAGCAGTGAACAGGGCTACGAGCAGTACTTC. Its protein is CASSEQGYEQYF.

The chain links TRBV7-6 to TRBJ2-7, with D possibly being TRBD1 (5 bases). In germline, CDR1 is SGHVS, CDR2 FNYEAQ. The V gene lost 2 bases and the J gene lost 6 bases, with 14 bases spanning the gap. CDR3 length: 14 residues. Written as DNA, the CDR3 is TGTGCCAGCAGCTTAATAGGGGCAGGATCCGAGCAGTACTTC. It encodes CASSLIGAGSEQYF.

This chain joins TRBV7-8 and TRBJ1-1; D possibly corresponds to TRBD1 (6 bases). The germline V gene encodes CDR1 SGHVS and CDR2 FQNEAQ. This CDR3 region has 14 residues. V was cut by 3 bases and J by 0 bases, with 8 bases left in between. CDR3 sequence: CASSFNRVNTEAFF. CDR3 in DNA: TGTGCCAGCAGCTTTAACAGGGTGAACACTGAAGCTTTCTTT.

Only a few counts were recorded for this clone. V usage is TRBV30 and J usage is TRBJ2-7; the match to TRBD1 covers 10 bases. This CDR3 contains 13 residues. From germline, CDR1 is GTSNPN and CDR2 SVGIG (reference sequence). Trimming cost V 5 bases and J 3 bases; bases outside gene matches: 4. CDR3 sequence: CAWGGTGDYEQYF. Here the CDR3 DNA reads TGTGCCTGGGGGGGGACAGGGGACTACGAGCAGTACTTC.

V usage is TRBV5-1 and J usage is TRBJ2-1; weak D call: TRBD2 (5 bases). The germline gives CDR1 SGHRS, CDR2 YFSETQ. CDR3 length equals 11 residues. Trimming left V 4 bases short and J 6 bases short, with 5 bases between. In DNA, the CDR3 is TGCGCCAGCAGCAGCGGCAATGAGCAGTTCTTC. It is translated as CASSSGNEQFF. The full variable domain, its missing parts supplied by reference TRBV5-1 and TRBJ2-1, is KAGVTQTPRYLIKTRGQQVTLSCSPISGHRSVSWYQQTPGQGLQFLFEYFSETQRNKGNFPGRFSGRQFSNSRSEMNVSTLELGDSALYLCASSSGNEQFFGPGTRLTVL.

The rearrangement uses TRBV30 and TRBJ2-1, with 13 bases fitting TRBD2. Germline CDR1 reads GTSNPN; CDR2 reads SVGIG (reference sequence). The CDR3 consists of 15 residues. V lost 3 bases to trimming and J lost 4 bases; unmatched junction nucleotides: 3. The CDR3 is CAWREGLAGYNEQFF. Here the CDR3 DNA reads TGTGCCTGGAGGGAGGGACTAGCGGGGTACAATGAGCAGTTCTTC.

The chain couples TRBV10-3 to TRBJ2-5, with no clear D. V lost 3 bases, J lost 3 bases, and 11 bases lay in between. Germline V CDR1 and CDR2: ENHRY, SYGVKD. This CDR3 contains 14 residues. The CDR3 loop is CAISEVGGEETQYF. CDR3 DNA: TGTGCCATCAGTGAAGTGGGTGGGGAAGAGACCCAGTACTTC.

This chain connects TRBV29-1 to TRBJ2-7; 11 bases are shared with TRBD1. V gave up 4 bases and J gave up 3 bases; unmatched junction bases: 2. In germline, CDR1 is SQVTM, CDR2 ANQGSEA. This CDR3 region has 13 residues. This CDR3 reads CSVGTGGRYEQYF. CDR3 coding DNA: TGCAGCGTTGGGACAGGGGGCCGCTACGAGCAGTACTTC.

V gene TRBV7-6 combines with J gene TRBJ2-1; D may be TRBD2 (6 bases). The CDR3 runs to 13 residues. CDR1 is SGHVS, CDR2 FNYEAQ, per germline. V shed 5 bases and J shed 8 bases, with 13 bases lying between them. CDR3 sequence (DNA): TGTGCCAGCAGCATCACTAGGGAGGATGAGCAGTTCTTC. It encodes CASSITREDEQFF.

This clone came up once. This chain uses TRBV10-2 with TRBJ2-5; D is perhaps TRBD2 (5 bases). This CDR3 region has 14 residues. Trimming stripped 3 bases from V and 0 bases from J, with 8 bases between. CDR1 and CDR2 from the germline V gene are WSHSY and SAAADI. The CDR3 sequence is CASSDGRDQETQYF. As DNA, the CDR3 is TGCGCCAGCAGTGATGGGCGGGACCAAGAGACCCAGTACTTC.

A note on this clone: At the DNA level, this CDR3 is encoded by other sequences in the same sample as well. V usage is TRBV30 and J usage is TRBJ1-1; D is unclear. The V gene lost 0 bases and the J gene lost 5 bases, with 7 bases spanning the gap. This CDR3 has 12 amino acids. The germline V gene has CDR1 GTSNPN and CDR2 SVGIG (reference sequence). This CDR3 reads CAWSVGRTEAFF. DNA of the CDR3: TGTGCCTGGAGTGTAGGCAGAACTGAAGCTTTCTTT. The full variable domain, in which reference TRBV30 and TRBJ1-1 provide the parts outside the CDR3, is SQTIHQWPATLVQPVGSPLSLECTVEGTSNPNLYWYRQAAGRGLQLLFYSVGIGQISSEVPQNLSASRPQDRQFILSSKKLLLSDSGFYLCAWSVGRTEAFFGQGTRLTVV.

The rearrangement joins TRBV2 to TRBJ2-3, with TRBD1 matching 8 bases. CDR1 and CDR2 from the germline V gene are SNHLY and FYNNEI. The V segment lost 7 bases and the J segment 2 bases; nucleotides outside the gene matches: 5. The CDR3 covers 14 residues. The CDR3 reads CASTGQGYTDTQYF. As DNA, the CDR3 is TGTGCCAGCACCGGACAGGGCTACACAGATACGCAGTATTTT.

Of note for this clone: Other DNA sequences within the sample encode an identical CDR3. The rearrangement joins TRBV29-1 to TRBJ2-1, with D possibly being TRBD1 (6 bases). The CDR3 sequence is 11 residues long. V was shortened by 3 bases and J by 7 bases, with 7 bases between the two germline ends. Germline lookup yields CDR1 SQVTM and CDR2 ANQGSEA. CDR3 sequence reads: CSVEDRNEQFF. The CDR3 coding sequence is TGCAGCGTTGAGGACAGAAATGAGCAGTTCTTC.

This clone was detected only a few times. The chain carries TRBV4-3 and TRBJ2-7; weak D call: TRBD2 (5 bases). The germline V and J ends were trimmed by 0 bases and 4 bases, with 13 bases remaining between them. This CDR3 has 15 amino acids. Germline V CDR1 and CDR2: LGHNA, YSLEER. For the CDR3, the DNA is TGCGCCAGCAGCCAAGATTTTAGAGGGTATTACGAGCAGTACTTC. Translated, it gives CASSQDFRGYYEQYF.

This clone was picked up a small number of times. The rearrangement links TRBV4-3 to TRBJ1-2, with a possible D match to TRBD1 (6 bases). The V gene lost 3 bases and the J gene lost 0 bases, with 11 bases spanning the gap. Germline V gives CDR1 LGHNA, CDR2 YSLEER. CDR3 size: 15 residues. The CDR3 DNA reads as TGCGCCAGCAGCCAGAGACAGGTCCCTAACTATGGCTACACCTTC. Translation gives CASSQRQVPNYGYTF.

The chain carries TRBV9 and TRBJ2-2; D possibly corresponds to TRBD2 (5 bases). The germline CDR1 and CDR2 sequences are SGDLS and YYNGEE. V lost 4 bases, J lost 7 bases, and 14 bases lay in between. The CDR3 is made up of 14 amino acids. CDR3 sequence reads: CASSPRWAGGELFF. In DNA form, the CDR3 reads TGTGCCAGCAGCCCCCGGTGGGCGGGCGGGGAGCTGTTTTTT.

The V gene is TRBV5-6, the J gene TRBJ2-7, with a weak D call TRBD2 (6 bases). The CDR3 runs to 13 residues. Germline CDR1 reads SGHDT; CDR2 reads YYEEEE. V was clipped by 4 bases and J by 6 bases, with 14 bases between them. This CDR3 is CASSPTRFGEQYF. Written as DNA, the CDR3 is TGTGCCAGCAGCCCGACTAGGTTCGGCGAGCAGTACTTC.